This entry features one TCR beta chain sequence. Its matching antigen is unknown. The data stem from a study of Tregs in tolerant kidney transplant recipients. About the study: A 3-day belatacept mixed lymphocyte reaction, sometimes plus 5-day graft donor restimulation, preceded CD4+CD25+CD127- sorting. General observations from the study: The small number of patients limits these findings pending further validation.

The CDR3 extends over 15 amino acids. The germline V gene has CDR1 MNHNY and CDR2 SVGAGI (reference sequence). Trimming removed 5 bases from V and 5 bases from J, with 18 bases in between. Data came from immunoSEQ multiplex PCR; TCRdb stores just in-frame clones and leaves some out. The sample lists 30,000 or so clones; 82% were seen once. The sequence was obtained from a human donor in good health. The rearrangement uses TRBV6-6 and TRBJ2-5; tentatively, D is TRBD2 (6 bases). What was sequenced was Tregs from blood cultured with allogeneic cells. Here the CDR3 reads CASSGGTMPGETQYF. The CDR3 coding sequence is TGTGCCAGCAGTGGCGGGACCATGCCCGGGGAGACCCAGTACTTC.